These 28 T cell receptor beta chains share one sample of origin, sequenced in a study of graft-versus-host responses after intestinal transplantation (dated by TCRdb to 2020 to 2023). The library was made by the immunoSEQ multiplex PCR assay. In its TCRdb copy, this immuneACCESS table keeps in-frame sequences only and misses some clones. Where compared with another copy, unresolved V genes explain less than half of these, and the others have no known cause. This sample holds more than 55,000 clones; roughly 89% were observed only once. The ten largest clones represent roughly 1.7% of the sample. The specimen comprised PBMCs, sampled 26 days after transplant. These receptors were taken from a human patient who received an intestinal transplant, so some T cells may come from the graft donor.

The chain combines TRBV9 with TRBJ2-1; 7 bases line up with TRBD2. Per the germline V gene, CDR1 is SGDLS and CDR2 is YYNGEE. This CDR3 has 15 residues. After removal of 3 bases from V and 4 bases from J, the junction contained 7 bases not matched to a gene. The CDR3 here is CASSETGTTYNEQFF. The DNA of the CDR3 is TGTGCCAGCAGCGAAACCGGGACTACTTACAATGAGCAGTTCTTC.

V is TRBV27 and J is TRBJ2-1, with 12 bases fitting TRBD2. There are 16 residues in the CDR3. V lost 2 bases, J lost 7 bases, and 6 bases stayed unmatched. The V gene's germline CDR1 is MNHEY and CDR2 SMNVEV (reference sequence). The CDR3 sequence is CASSLTPGLAGNEQFF. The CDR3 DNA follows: TGTGCCAGCAGTTTAACCCCCGGACTAGCGGGGAATGAGCAGTTCTTC.

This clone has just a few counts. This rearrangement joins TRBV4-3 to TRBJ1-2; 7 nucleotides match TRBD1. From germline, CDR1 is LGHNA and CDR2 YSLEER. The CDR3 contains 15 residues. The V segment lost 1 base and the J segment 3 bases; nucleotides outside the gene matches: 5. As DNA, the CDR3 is TGCGCCAGCAGCCAAGTTCACACAGGGGACTATGGCTACACCTTC. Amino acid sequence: CASSQVHTGDYGYTF.

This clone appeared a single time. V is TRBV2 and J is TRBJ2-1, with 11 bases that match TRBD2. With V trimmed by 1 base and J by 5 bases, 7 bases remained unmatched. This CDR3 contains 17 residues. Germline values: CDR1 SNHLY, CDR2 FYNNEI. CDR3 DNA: TGTGCCAGCAGTGAAGAATCTAGGGGACTAGCGGACAATGAGCAGTTCTTC. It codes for CASSEESRGLADNEQFF.

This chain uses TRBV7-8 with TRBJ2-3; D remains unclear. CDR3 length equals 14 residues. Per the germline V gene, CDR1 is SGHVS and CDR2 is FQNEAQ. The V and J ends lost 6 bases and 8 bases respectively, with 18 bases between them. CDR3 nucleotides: TGTGCCAGCAGTTATAACCTTCTATCCGGTACGCAGTATTTT. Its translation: CASSYNLLSGTQYF.

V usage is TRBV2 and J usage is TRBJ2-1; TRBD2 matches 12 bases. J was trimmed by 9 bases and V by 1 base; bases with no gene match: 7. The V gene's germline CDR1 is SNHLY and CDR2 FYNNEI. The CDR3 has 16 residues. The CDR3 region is CASSEGLAGGQSEQFF. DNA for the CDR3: TGTGCCAGCAGTGAAGGGCTAGCGGGGGGGCAAAGTGAGCAGTTCTTC.

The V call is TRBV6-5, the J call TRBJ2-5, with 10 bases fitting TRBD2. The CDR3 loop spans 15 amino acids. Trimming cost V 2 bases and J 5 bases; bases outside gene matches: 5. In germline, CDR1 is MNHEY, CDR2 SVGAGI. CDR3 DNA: TGTGCCAGCAGTTACAGCGGGAGGGATTCGGAGACCCAGTACTTC. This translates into CASSYSGRDSETQYF.

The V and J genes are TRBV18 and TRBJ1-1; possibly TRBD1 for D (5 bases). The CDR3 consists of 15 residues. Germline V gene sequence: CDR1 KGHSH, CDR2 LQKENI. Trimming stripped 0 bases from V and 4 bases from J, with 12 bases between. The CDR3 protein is CASSPPTPGPTEAFF. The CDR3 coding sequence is TGTGCCAGCTCACCACCGACCCCAGGGCCCACTGAAGCTTTCTTT.

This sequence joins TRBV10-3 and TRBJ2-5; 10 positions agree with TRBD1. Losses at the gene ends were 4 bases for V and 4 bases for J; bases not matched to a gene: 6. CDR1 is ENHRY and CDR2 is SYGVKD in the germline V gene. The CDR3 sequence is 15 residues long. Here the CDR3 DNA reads TGTGCCATCAGTGCGACAGGGGGCAGATTAGAGACCCAGTACTTC. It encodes CAISATGGRLETQYF.

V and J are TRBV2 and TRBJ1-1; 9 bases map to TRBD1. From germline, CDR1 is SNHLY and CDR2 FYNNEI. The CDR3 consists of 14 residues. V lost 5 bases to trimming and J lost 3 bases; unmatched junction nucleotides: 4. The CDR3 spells CASSRGTGYTEAFF. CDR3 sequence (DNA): TGTGCCAGCAGTCGCGGGACAGGGTACACTGAAGCTTTCTTT.

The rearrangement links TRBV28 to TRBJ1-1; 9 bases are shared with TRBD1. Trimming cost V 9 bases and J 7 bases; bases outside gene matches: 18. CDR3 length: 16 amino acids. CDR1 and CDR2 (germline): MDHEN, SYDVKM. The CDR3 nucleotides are TGTGCCAGTACACTCTCAACAGGGGGCTATAAGGGTGAAGCTTTCTTT. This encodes CASTLSTGGYKGEAFF.

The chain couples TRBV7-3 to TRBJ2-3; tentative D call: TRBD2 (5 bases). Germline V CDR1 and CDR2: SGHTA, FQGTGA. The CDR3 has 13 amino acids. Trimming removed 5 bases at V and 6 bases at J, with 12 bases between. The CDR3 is CASSPDSADTQYF. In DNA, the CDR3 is TGTGCCAGCAGCCCGGATAGCGCGGATACGCAGTATTTT.

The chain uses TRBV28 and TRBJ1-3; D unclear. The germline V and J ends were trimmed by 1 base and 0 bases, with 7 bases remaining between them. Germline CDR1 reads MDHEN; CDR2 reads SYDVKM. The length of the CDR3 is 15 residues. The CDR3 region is CASSLSGYSGNTIYF. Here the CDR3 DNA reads TGTGCCAGCAGTTTATCGGGTTACTCTGGAAACACCATATATTTT.

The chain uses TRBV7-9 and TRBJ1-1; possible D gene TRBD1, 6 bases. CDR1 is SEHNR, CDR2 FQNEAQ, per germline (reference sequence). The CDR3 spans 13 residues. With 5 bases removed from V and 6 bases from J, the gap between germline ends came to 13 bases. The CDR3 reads CASSKDEGAEAFF. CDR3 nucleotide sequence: TGTGCCAGCAGCAAGGATGAGGGGGCTGAAGCTTTCTTT.

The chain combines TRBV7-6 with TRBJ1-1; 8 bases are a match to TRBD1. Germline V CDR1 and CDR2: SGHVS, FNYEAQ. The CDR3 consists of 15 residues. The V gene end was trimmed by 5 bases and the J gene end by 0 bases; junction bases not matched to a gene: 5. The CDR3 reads CASSERTGLNTEAFF. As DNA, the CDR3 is TGTGCCAGCAGCGAAAGGACAGGGTTGAACACTGAAGCTTTCTTT.

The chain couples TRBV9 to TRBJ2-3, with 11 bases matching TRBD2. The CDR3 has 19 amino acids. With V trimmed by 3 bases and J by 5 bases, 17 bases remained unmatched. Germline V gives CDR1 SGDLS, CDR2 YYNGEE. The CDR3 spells CASSDSVFGLAGGVDTQYF. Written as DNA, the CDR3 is TGTGCCAGCAGCGACAGTGTGTTTGGGCTAGCGGGGGGTGTAGATACGCAGTATTTT.

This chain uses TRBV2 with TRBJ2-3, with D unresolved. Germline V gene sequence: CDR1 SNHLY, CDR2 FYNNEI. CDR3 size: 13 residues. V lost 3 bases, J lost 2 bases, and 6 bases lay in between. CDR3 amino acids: CASSDRVTDTQYF. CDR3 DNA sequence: TGTGCCAGCAGTGATAGAGTCACAGATACGCAGTATTTT.

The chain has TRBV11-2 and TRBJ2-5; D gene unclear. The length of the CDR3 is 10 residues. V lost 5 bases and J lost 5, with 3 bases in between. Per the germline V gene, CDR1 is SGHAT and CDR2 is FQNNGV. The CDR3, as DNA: TGTGCCAGCAGCCGGGAGACCCAGTACTTC. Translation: CASSRETQYF.

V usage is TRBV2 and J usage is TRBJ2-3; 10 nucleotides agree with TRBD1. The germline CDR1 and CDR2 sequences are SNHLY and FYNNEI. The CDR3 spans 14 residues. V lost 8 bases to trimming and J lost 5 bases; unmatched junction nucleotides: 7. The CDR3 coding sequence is TGTGCCAGCCAGGACAGGGGGAAGGTAGATACGCAGTATTTT. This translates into CASQDRGKVDTQYF.

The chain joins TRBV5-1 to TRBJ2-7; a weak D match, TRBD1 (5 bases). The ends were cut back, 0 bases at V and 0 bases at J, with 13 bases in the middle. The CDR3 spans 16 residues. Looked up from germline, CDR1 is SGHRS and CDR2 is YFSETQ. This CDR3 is CASSLEGRVASYEQYF. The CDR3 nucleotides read TGCGCCAGCAGCTTGGAGGGCAGGGTGGCCTCCTACGAGCAGTACTTC. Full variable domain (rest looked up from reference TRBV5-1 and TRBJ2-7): KAGVTQTPRYLIKTRGQQVTLSCSPISGHRSVSWYQQTPGQGLQFLFEYFSETQRNKGNFPGRFSGRQFSNSRSEMNVSTLELGDSALYLCASSLEGRVASYEQYFGPGTRLTVT.

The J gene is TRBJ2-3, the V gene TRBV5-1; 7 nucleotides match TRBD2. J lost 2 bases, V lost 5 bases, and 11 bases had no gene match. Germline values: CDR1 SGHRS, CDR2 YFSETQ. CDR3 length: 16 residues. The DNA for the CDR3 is TGCGCCAGCAGTCGGTGGGAGGGCCGGGTCACAGATACGCAGTATTTT. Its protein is CASSRWEGRVTDTQYF.

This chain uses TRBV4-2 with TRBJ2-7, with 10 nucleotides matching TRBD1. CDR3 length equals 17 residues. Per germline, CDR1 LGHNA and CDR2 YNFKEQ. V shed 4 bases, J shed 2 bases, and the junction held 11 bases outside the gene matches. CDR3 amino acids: CASSPTGTGARAYEQYF. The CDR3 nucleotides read TGTGCCAGCAGCCCCACCGGGACAGGGGCGAGGGCCTACGAGCAGTACTTC.

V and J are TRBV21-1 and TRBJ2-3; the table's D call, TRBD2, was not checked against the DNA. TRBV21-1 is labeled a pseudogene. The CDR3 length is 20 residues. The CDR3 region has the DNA TGTGCCAGCAGCAAAGCCAAAGAAATAAGAGGACTAGCGGGATGCTGTACGCAGTATTTT. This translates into CASSKAKEIRGLAGCCTQYF.

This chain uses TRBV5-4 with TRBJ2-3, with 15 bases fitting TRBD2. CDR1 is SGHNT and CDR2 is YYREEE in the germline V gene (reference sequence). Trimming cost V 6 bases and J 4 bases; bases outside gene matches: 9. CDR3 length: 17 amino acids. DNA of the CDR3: TGTGCCAGCACCCCAGGGACTAGCGGGAGGTTGGCAGATACGCAGTATTTT. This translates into CASTPGTSGRLADTQYF.

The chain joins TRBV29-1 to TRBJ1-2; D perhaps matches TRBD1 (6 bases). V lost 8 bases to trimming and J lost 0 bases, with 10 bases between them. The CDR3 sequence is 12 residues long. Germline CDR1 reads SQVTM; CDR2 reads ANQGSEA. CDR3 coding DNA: TGCAGCTCCCGGGACACTAACTATGGCTACACCTTC. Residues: CSSRDTNYGYTF.

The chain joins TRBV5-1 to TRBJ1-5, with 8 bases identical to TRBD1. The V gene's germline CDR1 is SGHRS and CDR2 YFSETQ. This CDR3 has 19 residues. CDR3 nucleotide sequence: TGCACCTACAGGGTTAAAACCGGGACAGGAATTTCCTCGAATCAGCCCCAGCATTTT. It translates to CTYRVKTGTGISSNQPQHF.

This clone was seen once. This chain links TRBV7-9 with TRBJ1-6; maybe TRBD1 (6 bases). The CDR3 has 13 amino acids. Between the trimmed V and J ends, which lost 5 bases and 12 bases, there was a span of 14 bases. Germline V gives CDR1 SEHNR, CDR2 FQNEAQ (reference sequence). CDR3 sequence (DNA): TGTGCCAGCAGCCGAGAGAGGGGGAAACCCCTCCACTTT. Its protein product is CASSRERGKPLHF.

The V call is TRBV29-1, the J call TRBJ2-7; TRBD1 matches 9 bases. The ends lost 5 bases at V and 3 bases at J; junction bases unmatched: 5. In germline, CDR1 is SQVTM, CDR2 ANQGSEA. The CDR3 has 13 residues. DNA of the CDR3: TGCAGCGTTCGGACAGGGGAGGGCTACGAGCAGTACTTC. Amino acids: CSVRTGEGYEQYF.